This T cell receptor (beta chain) was documented in a study of cytomegalovirus exposure and HLA in healthy donors. Study outcomes and limitations: With later analysis, a missense DCLRE1C variant became linked to TCR beta V- and J-gene trimming.

V was clipped by 5 bases and J by 7 bases; unmatched bases: 10. CDR1 is SGHRS, CDR2 YFSETQ, per germline. This CDR3 is 15 amino acids long. Turning to this clone: Its matching antigen is unknown.

Primers: 60 Vbeta forward and 13 Jbeta reverse. Some clones are missing from TCRdb's copy, which holds only in-frame ones; the method was immunoSEQ multiplex PCR. The sample yields about 130,000 clones, around four fifths seen once. The TCR was taken from a young man in good health and CMV-seropositive. Specimen: PBMCs. This chain joins TRBV5-1 and TRBJ2-7; TRBD1 matches at 12 bases. CDR3 nucleotide sequence: TGCGCCAGCAGTATGCGGGACAGGGGGCGCGAGGAGCAGTACTTC. As protein: CASSMRDRGREEQYF. Looking up the rest from reference TRBV5-1 and TRBJ2-7 gives the full variable domain: KAGVTQTPRYLIKTRGQQVTLSCSPISGHRSVSWYQQTPGQGLQFLFEYFSETQRNKGNFPGRFSGRQFSNSRSEMNVSTLELGDSALYLCASSMRDRGREEQYFGPGTRLTVT.